This T cell receptor (beta chain) stems from a study of OX40 agonist ivuxolimab in advanced cancers. Whole-study context: Two patients with cutaneous melanoma and one with hepatocellular carcinoma, three in total, showed partial responses.

Assay: immunoSEQ multiplex PCR; the TCRdb copy retains only in-frame clones and omits some. The repertoire includes around 30,000 clones, 89% of them detected once, and around 24% sits in the top ten. Germline-derived CDR1 and CDR2 are MDHEN and SYDVKM. Trimming stripped 5 bases from V and 5 bases from J, with 10 bases between. This CDR3 is 12 amino acids long. Turning to this clone: What it binds is unknown.

The study's findings and limits: Certain nonresponders additionally had low normalized T-cell clonal expansion. Antigen targets of the expanded peripheral T cells went undetermined.

The chain carries TRBV28 and TRBJ2-7; D unresolved. The specimen was CD4+ or CD8+ T cells sorted from blood, collected in a trial of the OX40 agonist ivuxolimab. The sequence was obtained from an adult with an advanced solid tumor such as melanoma, head and neck, liver or kidney cancer. In DNA, the CDR3 is TGTGCCAGCAGTCCCCTTCTGGACGAGCAGTACTTC. It translates to CASSPLLDEQYF.